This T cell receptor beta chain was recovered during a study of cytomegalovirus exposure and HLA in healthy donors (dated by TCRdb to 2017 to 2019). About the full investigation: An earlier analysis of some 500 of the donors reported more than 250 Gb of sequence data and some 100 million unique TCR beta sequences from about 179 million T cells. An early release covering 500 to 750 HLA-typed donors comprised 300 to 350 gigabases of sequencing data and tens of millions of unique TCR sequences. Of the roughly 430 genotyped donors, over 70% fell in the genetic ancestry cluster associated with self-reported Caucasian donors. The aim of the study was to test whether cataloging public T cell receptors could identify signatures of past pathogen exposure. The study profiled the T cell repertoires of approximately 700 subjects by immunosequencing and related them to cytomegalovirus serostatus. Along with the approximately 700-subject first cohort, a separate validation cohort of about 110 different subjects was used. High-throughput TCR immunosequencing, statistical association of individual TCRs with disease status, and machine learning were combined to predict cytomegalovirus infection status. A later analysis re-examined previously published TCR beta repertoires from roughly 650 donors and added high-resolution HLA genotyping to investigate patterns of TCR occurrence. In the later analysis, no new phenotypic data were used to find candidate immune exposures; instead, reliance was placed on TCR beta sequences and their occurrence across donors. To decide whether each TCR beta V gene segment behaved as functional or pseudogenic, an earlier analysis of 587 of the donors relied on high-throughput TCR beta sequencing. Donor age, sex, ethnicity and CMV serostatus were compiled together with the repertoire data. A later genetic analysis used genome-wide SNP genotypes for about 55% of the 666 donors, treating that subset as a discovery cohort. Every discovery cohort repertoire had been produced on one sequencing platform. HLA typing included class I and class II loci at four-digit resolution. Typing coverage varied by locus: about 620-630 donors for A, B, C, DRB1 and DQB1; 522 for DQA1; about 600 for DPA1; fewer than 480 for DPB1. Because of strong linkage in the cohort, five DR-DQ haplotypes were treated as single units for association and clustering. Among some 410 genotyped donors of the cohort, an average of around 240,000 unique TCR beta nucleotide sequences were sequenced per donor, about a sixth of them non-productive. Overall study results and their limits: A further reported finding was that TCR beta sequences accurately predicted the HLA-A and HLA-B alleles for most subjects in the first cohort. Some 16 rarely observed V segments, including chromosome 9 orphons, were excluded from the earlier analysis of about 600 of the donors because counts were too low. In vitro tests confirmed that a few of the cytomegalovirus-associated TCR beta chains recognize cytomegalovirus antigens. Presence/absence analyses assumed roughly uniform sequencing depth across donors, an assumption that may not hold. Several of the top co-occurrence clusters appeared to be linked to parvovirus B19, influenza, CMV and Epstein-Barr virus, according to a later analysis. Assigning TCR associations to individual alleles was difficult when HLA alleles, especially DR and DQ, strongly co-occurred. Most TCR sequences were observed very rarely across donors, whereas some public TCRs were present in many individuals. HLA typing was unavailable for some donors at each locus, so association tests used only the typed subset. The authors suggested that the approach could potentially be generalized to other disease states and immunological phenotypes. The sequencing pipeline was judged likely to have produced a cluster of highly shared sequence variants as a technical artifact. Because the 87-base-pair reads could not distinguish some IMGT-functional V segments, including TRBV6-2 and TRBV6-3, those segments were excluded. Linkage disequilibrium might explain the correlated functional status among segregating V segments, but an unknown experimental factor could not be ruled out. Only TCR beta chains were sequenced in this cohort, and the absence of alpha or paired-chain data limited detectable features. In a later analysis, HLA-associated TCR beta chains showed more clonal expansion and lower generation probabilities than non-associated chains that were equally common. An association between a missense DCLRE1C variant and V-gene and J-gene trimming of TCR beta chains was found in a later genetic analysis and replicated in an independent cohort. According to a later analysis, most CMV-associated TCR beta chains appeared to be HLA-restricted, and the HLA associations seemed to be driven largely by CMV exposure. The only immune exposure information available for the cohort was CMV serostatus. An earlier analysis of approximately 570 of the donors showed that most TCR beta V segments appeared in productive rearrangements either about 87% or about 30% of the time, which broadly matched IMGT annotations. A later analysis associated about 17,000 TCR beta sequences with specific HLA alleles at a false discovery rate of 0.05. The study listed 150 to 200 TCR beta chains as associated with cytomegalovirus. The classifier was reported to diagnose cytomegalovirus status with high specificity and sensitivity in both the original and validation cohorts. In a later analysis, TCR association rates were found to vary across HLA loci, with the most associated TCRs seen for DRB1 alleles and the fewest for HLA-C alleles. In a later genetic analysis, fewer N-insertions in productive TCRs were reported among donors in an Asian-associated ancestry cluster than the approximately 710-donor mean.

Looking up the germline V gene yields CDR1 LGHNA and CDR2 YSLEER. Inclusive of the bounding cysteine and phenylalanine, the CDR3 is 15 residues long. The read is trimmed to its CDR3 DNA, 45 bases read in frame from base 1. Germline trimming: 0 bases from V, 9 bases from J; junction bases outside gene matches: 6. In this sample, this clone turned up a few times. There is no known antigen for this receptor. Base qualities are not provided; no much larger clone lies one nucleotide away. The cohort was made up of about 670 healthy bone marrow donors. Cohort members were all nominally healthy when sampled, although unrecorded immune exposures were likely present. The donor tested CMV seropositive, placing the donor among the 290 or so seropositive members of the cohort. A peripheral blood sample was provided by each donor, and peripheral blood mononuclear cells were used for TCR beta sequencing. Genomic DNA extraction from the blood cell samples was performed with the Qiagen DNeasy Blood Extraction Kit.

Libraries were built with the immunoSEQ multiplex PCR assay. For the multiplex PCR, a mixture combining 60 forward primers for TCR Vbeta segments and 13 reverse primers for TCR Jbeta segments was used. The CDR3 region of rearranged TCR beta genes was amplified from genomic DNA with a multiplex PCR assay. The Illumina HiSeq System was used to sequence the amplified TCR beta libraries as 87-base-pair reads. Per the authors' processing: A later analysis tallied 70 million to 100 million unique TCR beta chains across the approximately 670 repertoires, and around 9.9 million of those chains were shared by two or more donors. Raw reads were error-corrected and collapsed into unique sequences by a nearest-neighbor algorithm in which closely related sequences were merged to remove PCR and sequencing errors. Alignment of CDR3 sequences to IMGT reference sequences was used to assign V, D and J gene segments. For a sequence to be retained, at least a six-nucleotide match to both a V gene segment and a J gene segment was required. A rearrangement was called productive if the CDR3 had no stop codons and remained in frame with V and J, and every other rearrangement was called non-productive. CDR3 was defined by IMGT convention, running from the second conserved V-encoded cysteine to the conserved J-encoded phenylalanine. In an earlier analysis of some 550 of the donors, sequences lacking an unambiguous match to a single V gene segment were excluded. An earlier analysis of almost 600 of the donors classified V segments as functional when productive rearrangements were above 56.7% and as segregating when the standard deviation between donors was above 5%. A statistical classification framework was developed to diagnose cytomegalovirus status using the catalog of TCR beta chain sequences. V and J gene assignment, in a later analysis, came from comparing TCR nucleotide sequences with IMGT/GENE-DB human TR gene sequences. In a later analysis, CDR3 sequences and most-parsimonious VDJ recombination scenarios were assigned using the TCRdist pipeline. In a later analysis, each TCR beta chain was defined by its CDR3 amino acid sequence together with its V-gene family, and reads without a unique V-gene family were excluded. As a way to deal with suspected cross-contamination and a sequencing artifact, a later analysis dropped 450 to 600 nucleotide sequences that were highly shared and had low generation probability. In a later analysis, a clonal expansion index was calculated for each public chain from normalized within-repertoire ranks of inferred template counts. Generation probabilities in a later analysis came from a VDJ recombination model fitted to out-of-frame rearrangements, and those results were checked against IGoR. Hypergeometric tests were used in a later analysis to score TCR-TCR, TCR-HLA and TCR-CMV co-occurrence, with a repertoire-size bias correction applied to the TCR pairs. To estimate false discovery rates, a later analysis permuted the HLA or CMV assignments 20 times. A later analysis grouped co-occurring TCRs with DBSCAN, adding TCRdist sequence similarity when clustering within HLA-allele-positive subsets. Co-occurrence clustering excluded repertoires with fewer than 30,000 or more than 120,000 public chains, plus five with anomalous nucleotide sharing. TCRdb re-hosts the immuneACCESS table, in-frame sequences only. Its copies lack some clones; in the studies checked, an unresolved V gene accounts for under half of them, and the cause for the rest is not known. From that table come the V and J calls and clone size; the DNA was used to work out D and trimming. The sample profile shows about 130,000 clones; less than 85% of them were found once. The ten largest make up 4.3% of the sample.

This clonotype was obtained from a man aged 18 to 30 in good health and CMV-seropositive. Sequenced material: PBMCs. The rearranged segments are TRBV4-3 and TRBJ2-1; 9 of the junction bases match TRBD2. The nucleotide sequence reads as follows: TGCGCCAGCAGCCAAGATCGCGGGAGGGCCACTGAGCAGTTCTTC. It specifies CASSQDRGRATEQFF.